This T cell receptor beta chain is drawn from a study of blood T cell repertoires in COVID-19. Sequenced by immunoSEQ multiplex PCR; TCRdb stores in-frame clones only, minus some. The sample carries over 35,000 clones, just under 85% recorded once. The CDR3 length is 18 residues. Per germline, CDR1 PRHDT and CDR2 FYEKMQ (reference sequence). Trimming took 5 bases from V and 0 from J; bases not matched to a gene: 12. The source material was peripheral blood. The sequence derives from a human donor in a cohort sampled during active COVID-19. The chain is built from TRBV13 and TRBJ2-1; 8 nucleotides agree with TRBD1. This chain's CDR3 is CASSPPLRTGSSYNEQFF. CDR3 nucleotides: TGTGCCAGCAGCCCCCCGCTCCGGACAGGGAGCTCCTACAATGAGCAGTTCTTC.